This passage covers 27 T cell receptor beta chains from one sample sequenced in a study of T cells in Graves' hyperthyroidism and ophthalmopathy. Amplification of TCR beta CDR3 regions used RNA as the template. A set of HTBI primers served as the primers for a first-round RT-PCR of the TCR CDR3. TCRdb redid the calling of the multiplex PCR reads with MiXCR, one entry per CDR3 protein. This table has roughly 550,000 distinct CDR3 sequences, 15% to 20% appearing once. Sequencing used blood. The origin of the receptors is a woman under 40 with Graves' ophthalmopathy.

Many counts were recorded for this clonotype. The V call is TRBV5-5, the J call TRBJ1-2, with 8 bases aligning to TRBD1. Germline V gene data show CDR1 as SGHKS and CDR2 as YYEKEE (reference sequence). CDR3 length: 13 amino acids. Germline trimming cut 3 bases from V and 6 bases from J; bases unmatched to any gene: 4. CDR3 loop: CASSYRQGNGYTF. The CDR3 DNA follows: TGTGCCAGCAGCTACCGACAGGGGAATGGCTACACCTTC.

The chain is built from TRBV6-5 and TRBJ2-7; D not certain. V gave up 2 bases and J gave up 0 bases, with 8 bases separating them. The CDR3 extends over 14 amino acids. CDR1 and CDR2 (germline): MNHEY, SVGAGI. DNA of the CDR3: TGTGCCAGCAGTTACAGAGCTTACTCCTACGAGCAGTACTTC. Translating it yields CASSYRAYSYEQYF.

At least ten counts were recorded for this clonotype. The V call is TRBV6-2 or TRBV6-3, the J call TRBJ2-1; D possibly corresponds to TRBD1 (5 bases). The V and J ends lost 2 bases and 1 base respectively, with 15 bases between them. There are 17 residues in the CDR3. Germline V lookup: CDR1 MNHEY, CDR2 SVGEGT. The CDR3 DNA sequence: TGTGCCAGCAGTTACCCCGAAACAGGTTCGTCCTACAATGAGCAGTTCTTC. Protein product: CASSYPETGSSYNEQFF.

Many counts were recorded for this clonotype. This chain uses TRBV3-1 with TRBJ2-2; TRBD2 agrees at 9 bases. Losses at the gene ends were 2 bases for V and 1 base for J; bases not matched to a gene: 2. Per the germline V gene, CDR1 is LGHDT and CDR2 is YNNKEL (reference sequence). The length of the CDR3 is 16 residues. The CDR3 reads CASSQQTSGNTGELFF. The DNA of the CDR3 is TGTGCCAGCAGCCAACAGACTAGCGGGAACACCGGGGAGCTGTTTTTT.

This clonotype was recorded a few times. This sequence joins TRBV27 and TRBJ2-1, with D perhaps matching TRBD1 (6 bases). The last part of the DNA fits TRBJ2-7 better; the J call may be wrong. The CDR3 contains 14 residues. CDR1 is MNHEY, CDR2 SMNVEV, per germline (reference sequence). The CDR3 loop is CASSLYTGSDEQYF. The CDR3 region has the DNA TGTGCCAGCAGTTTATATACAGGGTCGGATGAGCAGTACTTC.

This clonotype has a count of ten or more. V is TRBV7-3 and J is TRBJ2-3; D remains ambiguous. V was trimmed by 3 bases and J by 4 bases, leaving 8 bases between them. Germline CDR1 is SGHTA and CDR2 is FQGTGA. The CDR3 covers 13 residues. This chain's CDR3 is CASSFTESDTQYF. CDR3 coding DNA: TGTGCCAGCAGCTTCACCGAGTCAGATACGCAGTATTTT.

This clonotype turned up a few times. One junction end disagrees with the germline gene, perhaps due to a read error. This rearrangement joins TRBV7-2 to TRBJ2-5; D unresolved. Germline assignment: CDR1 SGHTA and CDR2 FQGNSA. The CDR3 covers 12 residues. The CDR3 loop is CASSPVQEAQYF. In DNA form, the CDR3 reads TGTGCCAGCAGCCCAGTTCAAGAGGCCCAGTACTTC. Looking up the rest from reference TRBV7-2 and TRBJ2-5 gives the full variable domain: GAGVSQSPSNKVTEKGKDVELRCDPISGHTALYWYRQSLGQGLEFLIYFQGNSAPDKSGLPSDRFSAERTGGSVSTLTIQRTQQEDSAVYLCASSPVQEAQYFGPGTRLLVL.

In this sample, this clonotype turned up many times. CDR3 bases: TGCAGTGCCGAAGGGACTAGCCTACGCAATGAGCAGTTCTTC. Its protein product is CSAEGTSLRNEQFF. This sequence joins TRBV20-1 and TRBJ2-1; 9 bases align to TRBD2. Germline CDR1 and CDR2: DFQATT and SNEGSKA (reference sequence). Losses at the gene ends were 6 bases for V and 6 bases for J; bases not matched to a gene: 9. The CDR3 spans 14 residues.

CDR3 in amino acids: CSVRQGARDEQFF. CDR3 DNA sequence: TGCAGCGTCCGACAGGGGGCAAGGGATGAGCAGTTCTTC. The V and J genes are TRBV29-1 and TRBJ2-1; 10 bases agree with TRBD1. V lost 6 bases and J lost 8; bases outside the gene matches: 7. The CDR3 length is 13 residues. Germline V gene data show CDR1 as SQVTM and CDR2 as ANQGSEA.

The chain is built from TRBV29-1 and TRBJ2-7; possibly TRBD2 for D (5 bases). V lost 6 bases and J lost 6, with 12 bases in between. The CDR3 consists of 11 residues. Germline V gives CDR1 SQVTM, CDR2 ANQGSEA. The CDR3 DNA sequence: TGCAGCGTCCCCGGCGGGTCCGAGCAGTACTTC. It yields the protein CSVPGGSEQYF.

The table lists this clonotype with many counts. This rearrangement joins TRBV20-1 to TRBJ2-1, with TRBD2 matching over 7 bases. Germline CDR1 reads DFQATT; CDR2 reads SNEGSKA (reference sequence). The CDR3 is 14 residues long. J gave up 2 bases and V 5 bases, and 6 bases lay outside the gene matches. The CDR3 nucleotides are TGCAGTGCTCCGCGGGAGATCCCCTACAATGAGCAGTTCTTC. Its protein is CSAPREIPYNEQFF.

In its sample, this clonotype was seen many times. The V gene is TRBV28, the J gene TRBJ2-6; 7 bases are a match to TRBD1. This CDR3 region has 18 residues. With 5 bases clipped from V and 0 bases from J, the junction kept 10 bases outside the gene matches. CDR1 is MDHEN and CDR2 is SYDVKM in the germline V gene. In DNA, the CDR3 is TGTGCCAGCAGTACTCAAGGACAGGACTTCTCTGGGGCCAACGTCCTGACTTTC. The encoded protein is CASSTQGQDFSGANVLTF. Looking up the rest from reference TRBV28 and TRBJ2-6 gives the full variable domain: DVKVTQSSRYLVKRTGEKVFLECVQDMDHENMFWYRQDPGLGLRLIYFSYDVKMKEKGDIPEGYSVSREKKERFSLILESASTNQTSMYLCASSTQGQDFSGANVLTFGAGSRLTVL.

The CDR3 DNA reads as TGTGCCAGTACCCCCGGGCAGTGGGGAACTAATGAAAAACTGTTTTTT. Translation: CASTPGQWGTNEKLFF. The V and J genes are TRBV19 and TRBJ1-4; D gene unclear. The V gene lost 7 bases and the J gene lost 1 base, with 16 bases spanning the gap. The V gene's germline CDR1 is LNHDA and CDR2 SQIVND (reference sequence). There are 16 residues in the CDR3. Full variable domain (rest looked up from reference TRBV19 and TRBJ1-4): DGGITQSPKYLFRKEGQNVTLSCEQNLNHDAMYWYRQDPGQGLRLIYYSQIVNDFQKGDIAEGYSVSREKKESFPLTVTSAQKNPTAFYLCASTPGQWGTNEKLFFGSGTQLSVL.

This clonotype turned up a few times. The CDR3 loop reads CATSRVGSGSNEQYF. In DNA form, the CDR3 reads TGTGCCACCAGCAGAGTGGGTAGCGGGAGCAACGAGCAGTACTTC. The rearrangement joins TRBV15 to TRBJ2-7; 9 bases agree with TRBD2. There are 15 residues in the CDR3. With V trimmed by 1 base and J by 5 bases, 6 bases remained unmatched. CDR1 and CDR2 (germline): LNHNV, YYDKDF (reference sequence).

The V gene is TRBV27, the J gene TRBJ2-1; 8 bases align to TRBD2. CDR1 is MNHEY, CDR2 SMNVEV, per germline (reference sequence). The CDR3 is 14 residues long. Losses at the gene ends were 9 bases for V and 8 bases for J; bases not matched to a gene: 12. The CDR3 bases are TGTGCCAGTAACGGACTAGCCGGAAGCCATGAGCAGTTCTTC. It is translated as CASNGLAGSHEQFF.

V usage is TRBV20-1 and J usage is TRBJ2-5, with 7 positions matching TRBD1. The CDR3 totals 13 residues. CDR1 and CDR2 (germline): DFQATT, SNEGSKA (reference sequence). The ends lost 1 base at V and 3 bases at J; junction bases unmatched: 2. In DNA form, the CDR3 reads TGCAGTGCTAGAGGGGACAGAAAAGAGACCCAGTACTTC. This gives the protein CSARGDRKETQYF.

There are many counts of this clonotype. V gene TRBV10-3 combines with J gene TRBJ2-1; a weak D match, TRBD2 (6 bases). V was trimmed by 3 bases and J by 3 bases, leaving 12 bases between them. The CDR3 sequence is 15 residues long. Germline lookup yields CDR1 ENHRY and CDR2 SYGVKD. This chain's CDR3 is CAISEGGKIYNEQFF. CDR3 nucleotide sequence: TGTGCCATCAGTGAAGGCGGGAAGATCTACAATGAGCAGTTCTTC.

In its sample, this clonotype was seen a few times. The chain carries TRBV4-3 and TRBJ2-2; a weak D match, TRBD2 (5 bases). V was trimmed by 0 bases and J by 8 bases, leaving 13 bases between them. The germline CDR1 and CDR2 sequences are LGHNA and YSLEER. The CDR3 is made up of 15 amino acids. CDR3 coding DNA: TGCGCCAGCAGCCAAGATTCAACGGAGGCAGGGGAGCTGTTTTTT. This gives the protein CASSQDSTEAGELFF.

At least ten counts were recorded for this clonotype. The chain combines TRBV12-3 or TRBV12-4 with TRBJ1-2; no reliable D call. The V end was cut by 8 bases, the J end by 6 bases, with 10 bases between. CDR3 length: 11 residues. CDR3: CASRKVDGYTF. In nucleotides, the CDR3 is TGTGCCAGCCGGAAAGTCGATGGCTACACCTTC.

The CDR3 nucleotides read TGTGCCAGCAGTTACTCGGGCACAGCCGTCAACAATGAGCAGTTCTTC. It codes for CASSYSGTAVNNEQFF. V usage is TRBV6-5 and J usage is TRBJ2-1; D call uncertain. The V gene's germline CDR1 is MNHEY and CDR2 SVGAGI. The length of the CDR3 is 16 residues. V gave up 0 bases and J gave up 5 bases, with 14 bases separating them.

The J gene is TRBJ1-2, the V gene TRBV4-3; 7 nucleotides align to TRBD1. The CDR3 extends over 15 amino acids. Looked up from germline, CDR1 is LGHNA and CDR2 is YSLEER. V was clipped by 0 bases and J by 4 bases; unmatched bases: 5. Written as DNA, the CDR3 is TGCGCCAGCAGCCAAGAGAGGGGGCACCGCTATGGCTACACCTTC. Protein sequence: CASSQERGHRYGYTF.

V usage is TRBV29-1 and J usage is TRBJ1-2, with 8 bases lining up with TRBD1. The germline V gene encodes CDR1 SQVTM and CDR2 ANQGSEA. The CDR3 contains 14 residues. The V gene end was trimmed by 3 bases and the J gene end by 8 bases; junction bases not matched to a gene: 11. The CDR3, as DNA: TGCAGCGTTGATAATTCAGGGGGCGCCTCCGGCTACACCTTC. Its translation is CSVDNSGGASGYTF.

This clonotype was seen at least ten times. The chain employs TRBV12-3 or TRBV12-4 and TRBJ1-4; D possibly corresponds to TRBD1 (5 bases). The CDR3 covers 16 residues. Trimming removed 6 bases at V and 5 bases at J, with 19 bases between. CDR3 bases: TGTGCCAGCAGCATAAACATCGGGACGGGGAATGAAAAACTGTTTTTT. Its translation is CASSINIGTGNEKLFF.

This clonotype was detected ten times or more. This chain uses TRBV29-1 with TRBJ2-3; 7 bases are shared with TRBD1. The junction had 10 bases not matched to a gene; V was cut back by 1 base and J by 3 bases. CDR3 length: 16 amino acids. Per the germline V gene, CDR1 is SQVTM and CDR2 is ANQGSEA. CDR3 DNA: TGCAGCGTTGAAGGTAGTGGGGACAGCCAAACAGATACGCAGTATTTT. This gives the protein CSVEGSGDSQTDTQYF.

The rearrangement uses TRBV28 and TRBJ2-3; D is unclear. Germline V gives CDR1 MDHEN, CDR2 SYDVKM. V lost 6 bases, J lost 5 bases, and 9 bases lay in between. CDR3 size: 12 residues. CDR3 bases: TGTGCCAGCAGGGCCCAGGTAGATACGCAGTATTTT. Protein: CASRAQVDTQYF.

This chain links TRBV7-3 with TRBJ2-3; TRBD1 matches at 8 bases. Germline CDR1 is SGHTA and CDR2 is FQGTGA. V lost 1 base and J lost 5; bases outside the gene matches: 2. The CDR3 totals 14 residues. The CDR3 protein is CASSLMGTGDTQYF. The CDR3 DNA reads TGTGCCAGCAGCTTAATGGGGACAGGAGATACGCAGTATTTT.

This clonotype was counted ten times or more. The chain is built from TRBV28 and TRBJ1-1; D is ambiguous. The CDR3 has 11 amino acids. Trimming removed 7 bases at V and 3 bases at J, with 6 bases between. The germline V gene has CDR1 MDHEN and CDR2 SYDVKM. The CDR3 loop reads CASKSYTEAFF. The CDR3, as DNA: TGTGCCAGCAAAAGTTACACTGAAGCTTTCTTT.